This TCR beta chain was captured in a study of sequential checkpoint blockade in melanoma. The overall study: DNA from more than 75 pretreatment tumor samples underwent TCRβ immunosequencing. After nivolumab or ipilimumab alone, about 20 patients had week-13 rebiopsies.

The germline gives CDR1 MNHGY, CDR2 SAAAGT. This CDR3 is built from 14 residues. Losses at the gene ends were 7 bases for V and 5 bases for J; bases not matched to a gene: 8. TCRdb's table, derived via immunoSEQ multiplex PCR, lists solely in-frame clones and lacks some. The profile covers over 3,500 clones, with 23% appearing a single time and roughly 15% taken by the ten largest. Whole-study results and caveats: Clinical benefit was about 30 times likelier when tumor T-cell fraction and clonality increased. In arm A, pretreatment tumor clonality was associated with response.

In regard to this clone: The antigen remains unidentified.

Treatment specified: randomized to nivolumab then ipilimumab (arm A) or the reverse (arm B). The source material was tumor tissue (inferred from file names), sampled from a patient given nivolumab and ipilimumab in sequence. This sequence originates from a human donor with melanoma. The chain uses TRBV6-8 and TRBJ1-1; TRBD1 matches at 9 bases. The CDR3 here is CASKSSGTGTEAFF. CDR3 in DNA: TGTGCCAGCAAATCATCCGGGACAGGGACTGAAGCTTTCTTT.